A single sample gave rise to the 14 T cell receptor beta chains below, sequenced in a study of shared clonotypes between healthy human individuals. Here immunoSEQ multiplex PCR was the method, and the copy in TCRdb shows in-frame clones only, minus some. The top ten clones hold roughly 0.4% of a sample with over a million clones, 98% of them seen once. The sequencing input was naive CD4+ T cells sorted from blood. Subset indicated: CD45RA+ positively selected. Receptor source: a man aged 30 to 45 in good health.

As to this clone: The sample carries other DNA sequences with the same CDR3. This rearrangement joins TRBV18 to TRBJ2-2; D remains unclear. V was shortened by 3 bases and J by 6 bases, with 8 bases between the two germline ends. Germline loops: CDR1 KGHSH, CDR2 LQKENI. The CDR3 loop spans 13 amino acids. In nucleotides, the CDR3 is TGTGCCAGCTCACCTCCGGACGCCGGGGAGCTGTTTTTT. The encoded protein is CASSPPDAGELFF.

The chain couples TRBV5-1 to TRBJ2-7; no clear D gene. V was cut by 1 base and J by 6 bases, with 8 bases left in between. There are 12 residues in the CDR3. Germline values: CDR1 SGHRS, CDR2 YFSETQ. The CDR3 region is CASSLPSREQYF. CDR3 sequence (DNA): TGCGCCAGCAGCTTGCCATCCCGCGAGCAGTACTTC.

The chain employs TRBV5-1 and TRBJ1-1; no clear D gene. The CDR3 covers 16 residues. Germline values: CDR1 SGHRS, CDR2 YFSETQ. V dropped 0 bases and J dropped 6 bases, with 18 bases sitting between them. The CDR3 region is CASSLGHLTPKAEAFF. The CDR3 nucleotides are TGCGCCAGCAGCTTGGGACATTTGACCCCGAAGGCTGAAGCTTTCTTT. Using reference TRBV5-1 and TRBJ1-1 for the parts outside the CDR3, the full variable domain is KAGVTQTPRYLIKTRGQQVTLSCSPISGHRSVSWYQQTPGQGLQFLFEYFSETQRNKGNFPGRFSGRQFSNSRSEMNVSTLELGDSALYLCASSLGHLTPKAEAFFGQGTRLTVV.

The CDR3 reads CASSFISNTEAFF. CDR3 bases: TGTGCCAGCAGTTTCATATCAAACACTGAAGCTTTCTTT. V usage is TRBV5-5 and J usage is TRBJ1-1; unclear D gene. V was clipped by 5 bases and J by 2 bases, with 10 bases between them. The V gene's germline CDR1 is SGHKS and CDR2 YYEKEE (reference sequence). CDR3 length: 13 amino acids.

This sequence joins TRBV6-5 and TRBJ2-1; the D is unclear. CDR3 length: 14 amino acids. Trimming took off 6 bases at V and 5 bases at J, with 14 bases between the two ends. CDR1 and CDR2 from the germline V gene are MNHEY and SVGAGI. CDR3: CASSPGVANNEQFF. For the CDR3, the DNA is TGTGCCAGCAGCCCCGGAGTGGCAAACAATGAGCAGTTCTTC.

As for this clone: Other DNA sequences within the sample encode an identical CDR3. The J gene is TRBJ1-5, the V gene TRBV28; D remains unclear. V was clipped by 2 bases and J by 1 base, with 3 bases between them. There are 13 residues in the CDR3. Germline V lookup: CDR1 MDHEN, CDR2 SYDVKM. The CDR3 coding sequence is TGTGCCAGCAGTTTAGGGAGCAATCAGCCCCAGCATTTT. This codes for CASSLGSNQPQHF.

With regard to this clone: Additional DNA sequences in this sample encode the identical CDR3. The genes are TRBV2 and TRBJ2-5, with TRBD1 matching over 9 bases. The J segment lost 4 bases and the V segment lost 4 bases, leaving 1 base of the junction unmatched. CDR1 is SNHLY and CDR2 is FYNNEI in the germline V gene. The length of the CDR3 is 13 residues. The DNA for the CDR3 is TGTGCCAGCAGTGTGACAGGGGGAGAGACCCAGTACTTC. Residues: CASSVTGGETQYF.

The chain recombines TRBV5-5 with TRBJ2-5, with D maybe TRBD2 (6 bases). The CDR3 loop spans 16 amino acids. V lost 4 bases to trimming and J lost 1 base, with 17 bases between them. In germline, CDR1 is SGHKS, CDR2 YYEKEE (reference sequence). CDR3 nucleotide sequence: TGTGCCAGCAGCGGAATGCGGGACGGATCCCAAGAGACCCAGTACTTC. Its translation: CASSGMRDGSQETQYF. Supplemented by reference TRBV5-5 and TRBJ2-5, the full variable domain reads DAGVTQSPTHLIKTRGQQVTLRCSPISGHKSVSWYQQVLGQGPQFIFQYYEKEERGRGNFPDRFSARQFPNYSSELNVNALLLGDSALYLCASSGMRDGSQETQYFGPGTRLLVL.

The rearrangement links TRBV6-4 to TRBJ2-1; D may correspond to TRBD1 or TRBD2 (5 bases each). Germline CDR1 reads MRHNA; CDR2 reads SNTAGT. The V end was cut by 2 bases, the J end by 0 bases, with 11 bases between. The CDR3 is 16 residues long. The CDR3 nucleotides read TGTGCCAGCAGTGACCCGGGGCGTAGCTCCTACAATGAGCAGTTCTTC. It specifies CASSDPGRSSYNEQFF.

The V and J genes are TRBV28 and TRBJ1-2, with unresolved D. CDR1 and CDR2 (germline): MDHEN, SYDVKM. The V and J ends lost 7 bases and 2 bases respectively, with 11 bases between them. This CDR3 has 13 residues. CDR3 DNA sequence: TGTGCCAGCATCCTCGCAGGCAACTATGGCTACACCTTC. Translating gives CASILAGNYGYTF.

V and J are TRBV30 and TRBJ2-1; D is perhaps TRBD2 (6 bases). CDR3 size: 15 residues. Trimming took 7 bases from V and 0 from J, leaving 16 bases between them. The germline gives CDR1 GTSNPN, CDR2 SVGIG (reference sequence). The CDR3 here is CASRAGPRSYNEQFF. The CDR3 DNA follows: TGTGCCTCACGGGCGGGACCCCGCTCCTACAATGAGCAGTTCTTC.

The chain employs TRBV7-9 and TRBJ2-7, with D possibly being TRBD2 (5 bases). V was trimmed by 4 bases and J by 12 bases, leaving 13 bases between them. CDR3 length: 11 residues. From germline, CDR1 is SEHNR and CDR2 FQNEAQ (reference sequence). In nucleotides, the CDR3 is TGTGCCAGCAGCTCAATACTAGGAGTGTACTTC. Its translation: CASSSILGVYF.

The chain recombines TRBV9 with TRBJ1-1; 7 bases are shared with TRBD1. The junction had 3 bases not matched to a gene; V was cut back by 4 bases and J by 3 bases. Germline V gene sequence: CDR1 SGDLS, CDR2 YYNGEE. CDR3 length: 13 amino acids. The DNA for the CDR3 is TGTGCCAGCAGCCAGGGACAGCACACTGAAGCTTTCTTT. This sequence encodes CASSQGQHTEAFF.

The genes are TRBV7-6 and TRBJ2-5, with TRBD2 identical over 9 bases. The CDR3 length is 15 residues. Germline lookup yields CDR1 SGHVS and CDR2 FNYEAQ. After removal of 2 bases from V and 10 bases from J, the junction contained 11 bases not matched to a gene. The CDR3 nucleotides read TGTGCCAGCAGCTTAATCATTAATCCGCGGGAGGGCCAGTACTTC. Translating gives CASSLIINPREGQYF.